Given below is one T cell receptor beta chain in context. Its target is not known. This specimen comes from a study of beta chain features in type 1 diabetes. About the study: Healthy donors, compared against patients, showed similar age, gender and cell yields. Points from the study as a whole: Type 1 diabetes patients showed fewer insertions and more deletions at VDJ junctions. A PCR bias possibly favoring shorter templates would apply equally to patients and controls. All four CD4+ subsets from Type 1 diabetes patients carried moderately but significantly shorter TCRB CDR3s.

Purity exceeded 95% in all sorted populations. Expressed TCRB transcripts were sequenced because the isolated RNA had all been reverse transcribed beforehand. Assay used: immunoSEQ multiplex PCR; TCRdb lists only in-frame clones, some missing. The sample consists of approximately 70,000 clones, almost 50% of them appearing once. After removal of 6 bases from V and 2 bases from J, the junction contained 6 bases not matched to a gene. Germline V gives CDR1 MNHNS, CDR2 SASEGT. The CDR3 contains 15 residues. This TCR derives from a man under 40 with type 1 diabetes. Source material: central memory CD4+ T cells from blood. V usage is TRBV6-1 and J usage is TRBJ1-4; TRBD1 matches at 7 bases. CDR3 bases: TGTGCCAGCAGACTCCAAGGGGGCACTAATGAAAAACTGTTTTTT. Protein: CASRLQGGTNEKLFF.